These 23 T cell receptor beta chains came from one sample sequenced in a study of lymphopenia after photon versus proton radiotherapy. The method was immunoSEQ multiplex PCR; TCRdb's version includes in-frame clones alone and lacks a portion of them. The table records 75,000 to 90,000 clones, more than 70% of them present only once. Source: peripheral blood, taken from a patient treated with proton-based radiotherapy. Source of these receptors: a man aged 55 to 69 with pancreatic cancer.

The V call is TRBV2, the J call TRBJ2-3; 11 bases align to TRBD2. Losses at the gene ends were 6 bases for V and 2 bases for J; bases not matched to a gene: 4. The germline V gene encodes CDR1 SNHLY and CDR2 FYNNEI. CDR3 length equals 15 residues. The CDR3 coding sequence is TGTGCCAGCAGGGGACTAGCGGCTAACACAGATACGCAGTATTTT. Protein sequence: CASRGLAANTDTQYF.

This sequence joins TRBV7-2 and TRBJ2-2; the match to TRBD2 covers 7 bases. J gave up 1 base and V 4 bases, and 3 bases lay outside the gene matches. This CDR3 has 15 amino acids. CDR1 is SGHTA and CDR2 is FQGNSA in the germline V gene. The CDR3 protein is CASSSSGLNTGELFF. In DNA, the CDR3 is TGTGCCAGCAGCTCTAGCGGATTGAACACCGGGGAGCTGTTTTTT.

The sample holds a few counts of this clone. The genes are TRBV2 and TRBJ1-4; tentatively, D is TRBD1 (5 bases). Per germline, CDR1 SNHLY and CDR2 FYNNEI. The CDR3 is 14 residues long. The V end was cut by 6 bases, the J end by 8 bases, with 16 bases between. CDR3 sequence reads: CASRGRRGDEKLFF. The CDR3 DNA is TGTGCCAGCAGGGGGAGGAGGGGAGACGAAAAACTGTTTTTT.

The chain uses TRBV30 and TRBJ2-7; maybe TRBD2 (7 bases). Trimming pared 0 bases from V and 6 bases from J, leaving 15 bases between. The CDR3 runs to 14 residues. Germline V gives CDR1 GTSNPN, CDR2 SVGIG (reference sequence). The CDR3 loop is CAWSVTRGAIEQYF. The CDR3, as DNA: TGTGCCTGGAGTGTCACCCGGGGGGCGATCGAGCAGTACTTC.

This clone was detected only a few times. The rearrangement uses TRBV28 and TRBJ1-2, with 10 nucleotides matching TRBD1. Germline CDR1 MDHEN, CDR2 SYDVKM. The ends lost 7 bases at V and 4 bases at J; junction bases unmatched: 6. The CDR3 length is 14 residues. The CDR3 DNA follows: TGTGCCAGCACCGGAGGGACAGGGGTCTATGGCTACACCTTC. It encodes CASTGGTGVYGYTF.

This chain uses TRBV15 with TRBJ2-1, with D perhaps TRBD1 (6 bases). The V gene lost 1 base and the J gene lost 7 bases, with 14 bases spanning the gap. CDR1 and CDR2 (germline): LNHNV, YYDKDF (reference sequence). The CDR3 runs 15 residues. This chain's CDR3 is CATSRAGTGLNEQFF. The CDR3 DNA follows: TGTGCCACCAGCAGAGCAGGTACAGGGCTAAATGAGCAGTTCTTC.

This clone was observed a single time. The chain couples TRBV2 to TRBJ1-1, with D perhaps TRBD1 (5 bases). Germline V CDR1 and CDR2: SNHLY, FYNNEI. The CDR3 loop spans 14 amino acids. Trimming took off 3 bases at V and 4 bases at J, with 12 bases between the two ends. CDR3 protein: CASSDIGVGTEAFF. The CDR3 bases are TGTGCCAGCAGTGATATAGGGGTGGGCACTGAAGCTTTCTTT.

V is TRBV6-1 and J is TRBJ1-1; 12 positions match TRBD1. The CDR3 totals 15 residues. Germline V gene lookup returns CDR1 MNHNS and CDR2 SASEGT. The junction had 9 bases not matched to a gene; V was cut back by 8 bases and J by 5 bases. The CDR3 region is CASRRGDRGPTEAFF. The CDR3 nucleotides are TGTGCCAGCCGAAGAGGGGACAGGGGGCCGACTGAAGCTTTCTTT.

V is TRBV11-3 and J is TRBJ2-7; no definite D call. Per germline, CDR1 SGHNT and CDR2 YENEEA. CDR3 length equals 14 residues. V was trimmed by 5 bases and J by 1 base, leaving 12 bases between them. The CDR3 nucleotides are TGTGCCAGCAGCCATAACTCCGGGTCCTACGAGCAGTACTTC. The encoded protein is CASSHNSGSYEQYF.

This clone was detected only a few times. J is TRBJ2-7 and V is TRBV5-6; D possibly corresponds to TRBD1 (6 bases). The CDR3 sequence is 15 residues long. Germline CDR1 reads SGHDT; CDR2 reads YYEEEE. Deletions cut 3 bases from V and 2 bases from J, with 15 bases between. CDR3 region: CASSSVVPGAYEQYF. CDR3 sequence (DNA): TGTGCCAGCAGCTCCGTGGTACCAGGGGCCTACGAGCAGTACTTC.

The J gene is TRBJ1-5, the V gene TRBV5-1; a weak D match, TRBD1 (6 bases). In germline, CDR1 is SGHRS, CDR2 YFSETQ. The length of the CDR3 is 13 residues. Trimming took off 3 bases at V and 5 bases at J, with 9 bases between the two ends. Here the CDR3 DNA reads TGCGCCAGCAGCTGGGGGCCGGATCAGCCCCAGCATTTT. This encodes CASSWGPDQPQHF.

CDR3 nucleotides: TGTGCCAGCAGTACCGGGACAAACTGGAATCAGCCCCAGCATTTT. It encodes CASSTGTNWNQPQHF. The rearrangement uses TRBV6-1 and TRBJ1-5; tentative D call: TRBD1 (6 bases). CDR1 MNHNS and CDR2 SASEGT come from the germline V gene. V was clipped by 5 bases and J by 4 bases, with 15 bases between them. The CDR3 sequence is 15 residues long.

This chain links TRBV7-9 with TRBJ2-1, with 11 bases fitting TRBD2. V dropped 3 bases and J dropped 8; count of bases not matched to a gene: 9. Germline V CDR1 and CDR2: SEHNR, FQNEAQ (reference sequence). This CDR3 is built from 16 residues. The CDR3 reads CASSLYSGRASDEQFF. CDR3 nucleotide sequence: TGTGCCAGCAGCTTGTATAGCGGGAGGGCCTCGGATGAGCAGTTCTTC.

The chain links TRBV27 to TRBJ2-7; tentative D call: TRBD1 (6 bases). Trimming removed 7 bases at V and 7 bases at J, with 14 bases between. This CDR3 has 12 residues. Germline loops: CDR1 MNHEY, CDR2 SMNVEV (reference sequence). The CDR3 region has the DNA TGTGCCAGCAAGCAGGGGTATGGGGAGCAGTACTTC. Its translation is CASKQGYGEQYF.

The chain is built from TRBV5-4 and TRBJ2-5; 10 positions match TRBD2. CDR3 size: 14 residues. The V and J ends lost 4 bases and 0 bases, in that order; junction bases with no gene match: 0. Germline lookup yields CDR1 SGHNT and CDR2 YYREEE (reference sequence). CDR3 in DNA: TGTGCCAGCAGCACTAGCGGGAACCAAGAGACCCAGTACTTC. Translating it yields CASSTSGNQETQYF. The complete variable domain, with remaining parts taken from reference TRBV5-4 and TRBJ2-5, reads ETGVTQSPTHLIKTRGQQVTLRCSSQSGHNTVSWYQQALGQGPQFIFQYYREEENGRGNFPPRFSGLQFPNYSSELNVNALELDDSALYLCASSTSGNQETQYFGPGTRLLVL.

This chain joins TRBV18 and TRBJ2-1, with TRBD2 matching over 10 bases. The V segment lost 3 bases and the J segment 6 bases; nucleotides outside the gene matches: 2. CDR3 length: 14 residues. Germline V CDR1 and CDR2: KGHSH, LQKENI. This chain's CDR3 is CASSPQRGGNEQFF. The CDR3 DNA is TGTGCCAGCTCACCCCAGCGGGGGGGCAATGAGCAGTTCTTC.

This chain links TRBV7-2 with TRBJ1-2, with D possibly being TRBD1 (5 bases). CDR1 and CDR2 from the germline V gene are SGHTA and FQGNSA. The CDR3 runs 15 residues. Trimming shortened V by 1 base and J by 4 bases, and 13 bases separated the two germline ends. The CDR3, as DNA: TGTGCCAGCAGCTTAGGGTCGGGACCACTCTATGGCTACACCTTC. It yields the protein CASSLGSGPLYGYTF.

The chain employs TRBV5-1 and TRBJ2-7, with 9 bases aligning to TRBD2. The ends lost 3 bases at V and 3 bases at J; junction bases unmatched: 10. In germline, CDR1 is SGHRS, CDR2 YFSETQ. The CDR3 extends over 16 amino acids. The CDR3 coding sequence is TGCGCCAGCAGCTCCCTGGCGGGAGGGGGTGTCTACGAGCAGTACTTC. Translation: CASSSLAGGGVYEQYF.

The chain's CDR3 is CASSLLDPEQYF. DNA for the CDR3: TGTGCCAGCAGCTTGTTAGATCCAGAGCAGTACTTC. This chain connects TRBV5-5 to TRBJ2-7, with unresolved D. The germline V gene has CDR1 SGHKS and CDR2 YYEKEE (reference sequence). CDR3 length: 12 amino acids. V lost 1 base to trimming and J lost 7 bases, with 9 bases between them.

V and J are TRBV7-6 and TRBJ2-3; a possible D gene is TRBD1 (6 bases). Trimming took 5 bases from V and 2 from J, leaving 11 bases between them. The CDR3 sequence is 14 residues long. Germline CDR1 SGHVS, CDR2 FNYEAQ. CDR3 in amino acids: CASSVQGFTDTQYF. The CDR3 coding sequence is TGTGCCAGCAGCGTCCAGGGGTTCACAGATACGCAGTATTTT.

V and J are TRBV9 and TRBJ2-1; TRBD2 aligns across 9 bases. The V segment lost 0 bases and the J segment 6 bases; nucleotides outside the gene matches: 13. Germline assignment: CDR1 SGDLS and CDR2 YYNGEE. The CDR3 sequence is 18 residues long. The CDR3 DNA is TGTGCCAGCAGCGTAGGTCTAGCGGGAAACCCAGGGGGCAATGAGCAGTTCTTC. Translation: CASSVGLAGNPGGNEQFF.

V and J are TRBV5-1 and TRBJ1-4; TRBD1 matches 7 bases. This CDR3 is built from 14 residues. Per the germline V gene, CDR1 is SGHRS and CDR2 is YFSETQ. J was trimmed by 6 bases and V by 4 bases; bases with no gene match: 6. The CDR3 sequence: CASSRQGRDEKLFF. The CDR3 coding sequence is TGCGCCAGCAGCAGACAGGGTAGGGATGAAAAACTGTTTTTT.

The rearrangement links TRBV7-9 to TRBJ1-2; D possibly corresponds to TRBD1 (5 bases). V gave up 7 bases and J gave up 3 bases, with 18 bases separating them. Germline assignment: CDR1 SEHNR and CDR2 FQNEAQ (reference sequence). The CDR3 runs to 15 residues. In DNA form, the CDR3 reads TGTGCCAGCACTCCCCACTCGGGGGGGGACTATGGCTACACCTTC. Its protein is CASTPHSGGDYGYTF. Filled out from reference TRBV7-9 and TRBJ1-2, the complete variable domain reads DTGVSQNPRHKITKRGQNVTFRCDPISEHNRLYWYRQTLGQGPEFLTYFQNEAQLEKSRLLSDRFSAERPKGSFSTLEIQRTEQGDSAMYLCASTPHSGGDYGYTFGSGTRLTVV.